This record looks at one T cell receptor (beta chain) sequence and its context. Its matching antigen is unknown. Produced via immunoSEQ multiplex PCR; TCRdb's table is partial and in-frame only. This table holds some 110,000 clones, around nine tenths found once. The data derive from a study of graft-versus-host responses after intestinal transplantation. Study context: Among the recipients, all got anti-thymocyte globulin induction and then tacrolimus and steroids for roughly three years. Study results and limitations: Those patients showing graft-donor T cell macrochimerism displayed high graft-versus-host to host-versus-graft clonal ratios in allografts. Marrow from the recipient contained GvH clones, some of which had appeared first in ileum or blood.

This CDR3 region has 16 residues. Germline CDR1 reads SGDLS; CDR2 reads YYNGEE. The J segment lost 0 bases and the V segment lost 3 bases, leaving 4 bases of the junction unmatched. This sample comprised unstimulated CD4+ T cells sorted from spleen or lymph node cells, obtained before transplant. The genes are TRBV9 and TRBJ2-3; TRBD2 aligns across 10 bases. The origin of this receptor is a human donor who was the organ donor for an intestinal transplant. CDR3 amino acids: CASSAELAGSTDTQYF. CDR3 DNA: TGTGCCAGCAGCGCCGAACTAGCGGGGAGCACAGATACGCAGTATTTT.